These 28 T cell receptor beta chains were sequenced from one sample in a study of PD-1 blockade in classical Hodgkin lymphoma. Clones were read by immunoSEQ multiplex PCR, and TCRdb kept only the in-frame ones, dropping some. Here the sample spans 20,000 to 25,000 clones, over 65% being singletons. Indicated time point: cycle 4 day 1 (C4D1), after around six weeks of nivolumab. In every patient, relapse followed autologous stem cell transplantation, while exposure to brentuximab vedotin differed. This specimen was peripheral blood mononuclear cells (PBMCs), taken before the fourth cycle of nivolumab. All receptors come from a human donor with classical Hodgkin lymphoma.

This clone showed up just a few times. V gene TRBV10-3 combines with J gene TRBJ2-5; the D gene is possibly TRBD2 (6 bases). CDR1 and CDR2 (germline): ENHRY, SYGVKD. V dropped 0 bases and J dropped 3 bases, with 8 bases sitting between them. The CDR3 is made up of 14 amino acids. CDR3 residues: CAISESEGEETQYF. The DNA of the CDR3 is TGTGCCATCAGTGAGTCGGAGGGAGAAGAGACCCAGTACTTC.

The CDR3 nucleotides read TGTGCCAGCTCACCACCTGGACCCAATGAGCAGTTCTTC. Its protein is CASSPPGPNEQFF. The chain carries TRBV18 and TRBJ2-1; the D is unclear. Germline V gene data show CDR1 as KGHSH and CDR2 as LQKENI. The V end lost 0 bases, the J end lost 6 bases, and 6 bases lay between the germline ends. The length of the CDR3 is 13 residues.

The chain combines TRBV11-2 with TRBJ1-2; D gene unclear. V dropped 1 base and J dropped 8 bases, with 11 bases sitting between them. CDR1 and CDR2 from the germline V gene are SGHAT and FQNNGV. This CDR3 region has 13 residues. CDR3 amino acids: CASSLGATTGYTF. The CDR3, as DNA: TGTGCCAGCAGCTTAGGGGCAACCACCGGCTACACCTTC.

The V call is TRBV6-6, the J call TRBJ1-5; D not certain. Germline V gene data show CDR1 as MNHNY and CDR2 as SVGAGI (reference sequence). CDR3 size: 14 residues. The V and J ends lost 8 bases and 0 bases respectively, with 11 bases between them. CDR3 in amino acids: CASYPGYSNQPQHF. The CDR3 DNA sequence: TGTGCCAGCTACCCCGGTTATAGCAATCAGCCCCAGCATTTT.

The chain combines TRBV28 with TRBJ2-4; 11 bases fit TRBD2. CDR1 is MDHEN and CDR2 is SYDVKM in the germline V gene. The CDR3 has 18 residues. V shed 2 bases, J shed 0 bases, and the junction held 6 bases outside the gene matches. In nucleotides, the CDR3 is TGTGCCAGCAGTTTAGTTAGCGGGAGGGCTCAAGCCAAAAACATTCAGTACTTC. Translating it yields CASSLVSGRAQAKNIQYF. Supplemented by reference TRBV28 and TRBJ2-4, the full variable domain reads DVKVTQSSRYLVKRTGEKVFLECVQDMDHENMFWYRQDPGLGLRLIYFSYDVKMKEKGDIPEGYSVSREKKERFSLILESASTNQTSMYLCASSLVSGRAQAKNIQYFGAGTRLSVL.

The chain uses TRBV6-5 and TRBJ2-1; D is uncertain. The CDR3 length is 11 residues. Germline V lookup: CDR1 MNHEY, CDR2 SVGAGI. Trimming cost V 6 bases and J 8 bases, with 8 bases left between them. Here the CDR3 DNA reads TGTGCCAGCAGCGCTTACGATGAGCAGTTCTTC. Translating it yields CASSAYDEQFF.

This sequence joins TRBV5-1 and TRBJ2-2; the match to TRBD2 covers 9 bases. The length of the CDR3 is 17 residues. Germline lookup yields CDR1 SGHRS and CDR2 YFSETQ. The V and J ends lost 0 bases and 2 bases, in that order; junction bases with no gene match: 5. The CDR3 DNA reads TGCGCCAGCAGCTTGGGACTAGCGGCTTTAAACACCGGGGAGCTGTTTTTT. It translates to CASSLGLAALNTGELFF.

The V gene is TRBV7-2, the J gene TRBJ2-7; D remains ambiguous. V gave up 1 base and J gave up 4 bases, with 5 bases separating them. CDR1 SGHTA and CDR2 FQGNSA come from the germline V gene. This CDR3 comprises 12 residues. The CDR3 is CASSLVGYEQYF. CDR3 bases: TGTGCCAGCAGCTTAGTAGGATACGAGCAGTACTTC.

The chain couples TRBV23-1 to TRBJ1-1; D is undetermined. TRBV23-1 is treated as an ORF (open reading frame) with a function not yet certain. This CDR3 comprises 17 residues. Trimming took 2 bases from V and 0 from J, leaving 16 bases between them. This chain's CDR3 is CASSQEGRRKVNTEAFF. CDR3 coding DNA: TGCGCCAGCAGTCAAGAGGGTCGCAGGAAGGTGAACACTGAAGCTTTCTTT.

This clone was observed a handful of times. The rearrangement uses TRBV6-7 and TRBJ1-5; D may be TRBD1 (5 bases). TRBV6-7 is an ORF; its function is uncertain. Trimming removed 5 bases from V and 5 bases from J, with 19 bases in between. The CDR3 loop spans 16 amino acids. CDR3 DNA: TGTGCCAGCAGTCCCAGAACGACAGAAAATTATCAGCCCCAGCATTTT. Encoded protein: CASSPRTTENYQPQHF.

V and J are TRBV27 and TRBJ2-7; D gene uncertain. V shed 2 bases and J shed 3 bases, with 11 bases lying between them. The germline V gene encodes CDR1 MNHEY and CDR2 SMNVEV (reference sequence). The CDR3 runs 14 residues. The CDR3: CASSLLFSSYEQYF. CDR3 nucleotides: TGTGCCAGCAGTTTACTATTCTCGAGCTACGAGCAGTACTTC.

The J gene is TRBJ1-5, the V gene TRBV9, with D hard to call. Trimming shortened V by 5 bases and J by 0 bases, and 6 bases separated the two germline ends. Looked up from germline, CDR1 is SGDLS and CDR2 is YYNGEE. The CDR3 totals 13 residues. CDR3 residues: CASRRDSNQPQHF. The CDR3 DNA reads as TGTGCCAGCAGGCGGGATAGCAATCAGCCCCAGCATTTT.

In DNA form, the CDR3 reads TGTGCCAGCAGCCCCTTCGGCGGGAGCGCAGGGGAGCAGTTCTTC. It codes for CASSPFGGSAGEQFF. The V and J genes are TRBV7-6 and TRBJ2-1; TRBD2 matches 7 bases. The CDR3 loop spans 15 amino acids. Germline V gene data show CDR1 as SGHVS and CDR2 as FNYEAQ. Unmatched junction bases numbered 14, after V lost 5 bases and J lost 10 bases. The entire variable domain, with the rest obtained from reference TRBV7-6 and TRBJ2-1, is as follows: GAGVSQSPRYKVTKRGQDVALRCDPISGHVSLYWYRQALGQGPEFLTYFNYEAQQDKSGLPNDRFSAERPEGSISTLTIQRTEQRDSAMYRCASSPFGGSAGEQFFGPGTRLTVL.

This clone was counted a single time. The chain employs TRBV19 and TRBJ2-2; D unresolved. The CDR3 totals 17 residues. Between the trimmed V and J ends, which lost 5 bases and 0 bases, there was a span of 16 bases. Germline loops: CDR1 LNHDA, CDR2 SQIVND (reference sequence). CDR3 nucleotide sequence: TGTGCCAGTAGTCGCCAGAACAGAGGCACGAACACCGGGGAGCTGTTTTTT. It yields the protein CASSRQNRGTNTGELFF.

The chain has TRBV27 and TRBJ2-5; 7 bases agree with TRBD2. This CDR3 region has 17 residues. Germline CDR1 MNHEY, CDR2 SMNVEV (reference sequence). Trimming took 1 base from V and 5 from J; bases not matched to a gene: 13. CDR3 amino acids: CASSLFAGVVHMETQYF. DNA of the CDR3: TGTGCCAGCAGTTTATTTGCGGGAGTTGTCCATATGGAGACCCAGTACTTC.

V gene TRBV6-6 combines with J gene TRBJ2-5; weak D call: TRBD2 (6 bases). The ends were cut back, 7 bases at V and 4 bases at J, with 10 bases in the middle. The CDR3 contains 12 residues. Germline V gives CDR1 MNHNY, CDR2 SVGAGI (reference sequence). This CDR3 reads CASMGGGETQYF. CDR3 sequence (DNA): TGTGCCAGCATGGGGGGAGGAGAGACCCAGTACTTC.

The CDR3 region is CASSLQVENSYEQYF. Written as DNA, the CDR3 is TGCGCCAGCAGCTTACAGGTGGAGAACTCCTACGAGCAGTACTTC. V gene TRBV5-1 combines with J gene TRBJ2-7; D might be TRBD1 (5 bases). Trimming cost V 2 bases and J 0 bases, with 12 bases left between them. This CDR3 contains 15 residues. Germline V lookup: CDR1 SGHRS, CDR2 YFSETQ.

The CDR3 is CASSQEVTGGSEQYF. Here the CDR3 DNA reads TGTGCCAGCAGCCAAGAGGTGACAGGGGGCAGCGAGCAGTACTTC. The V call is TRBV7-9, the J call TRBJ2-7, with TRBD1 matching 10 bases. CDR3 length equals 15 residues. The V gene end was trimmed by 5 bases and the J gene end by 6 bases; junction bases not matched to a gene: 10. Germline CDR1 is SEHNR and CDR2 is FQNEAQ (reference sequence). The full variable domain, rest sourced from reference TRBV7-9 and TRBJ2-7, is DTGVSQNPRHKITKRGQNVTFRCDPISEHNRLYWYRQTLGQGPEFLTYFQNEAQLEKSRLLSDRFSAERPKGSFSTLEIQRTEQGDSAMYLCASSQEVTGGSEQYFGPGTRLTVT.

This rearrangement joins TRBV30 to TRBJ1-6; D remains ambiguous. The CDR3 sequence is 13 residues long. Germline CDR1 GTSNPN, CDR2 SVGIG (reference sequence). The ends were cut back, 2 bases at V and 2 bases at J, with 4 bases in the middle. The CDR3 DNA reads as TGTGCCTGGAGTAGGCCCTATAATTCACCCCTCCACTTT. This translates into CAWSRPYNSPLHF.

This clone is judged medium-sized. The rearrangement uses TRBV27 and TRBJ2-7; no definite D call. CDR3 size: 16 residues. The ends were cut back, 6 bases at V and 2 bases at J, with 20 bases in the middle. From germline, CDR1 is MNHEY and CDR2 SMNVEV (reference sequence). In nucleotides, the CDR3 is TGTGCCAGCAGCACCGGCATGCAGGCTCGAACCTACGAGCAGTACTTC. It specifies CASSTGMQARTYEQYF.

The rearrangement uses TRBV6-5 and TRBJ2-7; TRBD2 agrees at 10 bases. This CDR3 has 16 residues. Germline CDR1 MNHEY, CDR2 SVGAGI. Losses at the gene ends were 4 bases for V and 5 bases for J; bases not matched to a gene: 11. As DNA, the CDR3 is TGTGCCAGCAGTTGGGGCTCTAGCGGGAGAGCCCACGAGCAGTACTTC. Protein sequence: CASSWGSSGRAHEQYF.

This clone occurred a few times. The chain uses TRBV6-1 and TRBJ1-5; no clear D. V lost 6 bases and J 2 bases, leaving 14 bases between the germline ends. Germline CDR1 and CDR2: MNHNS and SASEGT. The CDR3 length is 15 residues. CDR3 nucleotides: TGTGCCAGCAGAACTTTTGACACCGGCAATCAGCCCCAGCATTTT. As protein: CASRTFDTGNQPQHF.

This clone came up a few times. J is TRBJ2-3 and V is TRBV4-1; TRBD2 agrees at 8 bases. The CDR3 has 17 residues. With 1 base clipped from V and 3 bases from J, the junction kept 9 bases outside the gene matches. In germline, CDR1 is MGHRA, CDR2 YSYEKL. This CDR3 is CASSQGGAGGGTDTQYF. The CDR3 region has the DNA TGCGCCAGCAGCCAAGGAGGCGCGGGAGGAGGGACAGATACGCAGTATTTT.

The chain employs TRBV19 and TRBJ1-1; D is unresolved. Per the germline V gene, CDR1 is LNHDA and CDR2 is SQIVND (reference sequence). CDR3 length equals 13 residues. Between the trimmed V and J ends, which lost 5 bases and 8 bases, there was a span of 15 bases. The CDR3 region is CASSLVWGKEAFF. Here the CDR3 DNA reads TGTGCCAGTAGTTTAGTGTGGGGAAAAGAAGCTTTCTTT.

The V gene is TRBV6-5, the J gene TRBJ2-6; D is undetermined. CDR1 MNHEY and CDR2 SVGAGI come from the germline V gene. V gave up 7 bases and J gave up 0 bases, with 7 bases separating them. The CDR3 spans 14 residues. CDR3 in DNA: TGTGCCAGCAAGCAGGTCTCTGGGGCCAACGTCCTGACTTTC. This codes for CASKQVSGANVLTF.

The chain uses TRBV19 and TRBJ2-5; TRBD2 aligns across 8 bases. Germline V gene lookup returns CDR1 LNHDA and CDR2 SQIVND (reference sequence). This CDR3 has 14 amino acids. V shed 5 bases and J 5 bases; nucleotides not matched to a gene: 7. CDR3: CASSGGRSAETQYF. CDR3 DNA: TGTGCCAGTAGTGGCGGGAGGTCTGCCGAGACCCAGTACTTC. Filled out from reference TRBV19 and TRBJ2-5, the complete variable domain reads DGGITQSPKYLFRKEGQNVTLSCEQNLNHDAMYWYRQDPGQGLRLIYYSQIVNDFQKGDIAEGYSVSREKKESFPLTVTSAQKNPTAFYLCASSGGRSAETQYFGPGTRLLVL.

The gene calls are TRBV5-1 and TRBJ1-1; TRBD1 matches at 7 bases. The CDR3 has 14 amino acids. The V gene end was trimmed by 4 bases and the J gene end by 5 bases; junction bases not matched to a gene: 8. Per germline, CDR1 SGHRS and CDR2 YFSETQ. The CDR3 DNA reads TGCGCCAGCAGCACAAACAGGGGAGGGACTGAAGCTTTCTTT. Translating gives CASSTNRGGTEAFF.

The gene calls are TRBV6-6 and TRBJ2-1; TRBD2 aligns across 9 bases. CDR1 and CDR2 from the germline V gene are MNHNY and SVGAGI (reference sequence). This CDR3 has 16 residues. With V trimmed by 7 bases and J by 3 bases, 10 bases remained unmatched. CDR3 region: CASIPSLAGLYNEQFF. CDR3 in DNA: TGTGCCAGCATCCCCTCCCTAGCGGGACTCTACAATGAGCAGTTCTTC.